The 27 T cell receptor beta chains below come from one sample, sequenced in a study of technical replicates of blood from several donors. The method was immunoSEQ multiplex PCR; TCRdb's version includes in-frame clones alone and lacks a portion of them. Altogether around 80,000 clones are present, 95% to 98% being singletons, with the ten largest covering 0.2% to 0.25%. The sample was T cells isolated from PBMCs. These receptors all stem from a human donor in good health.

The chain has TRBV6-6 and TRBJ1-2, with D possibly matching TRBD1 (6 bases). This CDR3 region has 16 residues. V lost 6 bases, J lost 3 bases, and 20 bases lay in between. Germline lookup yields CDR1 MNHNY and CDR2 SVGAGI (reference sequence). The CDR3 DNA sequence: TGTGCCAGCAGACTATCAGGGGAAGGATGGGACTATGGCTACACCTTC. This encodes CASRLSGEGWDYGYTF.

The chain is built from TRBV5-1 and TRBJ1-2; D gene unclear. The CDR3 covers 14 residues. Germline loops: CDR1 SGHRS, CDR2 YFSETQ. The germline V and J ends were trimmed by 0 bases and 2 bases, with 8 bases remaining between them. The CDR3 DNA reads TGCGCCAGCAGCTTGGAAAACACAAACTATGGCTACACCTTC. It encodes CASSLENTNYGYTF.

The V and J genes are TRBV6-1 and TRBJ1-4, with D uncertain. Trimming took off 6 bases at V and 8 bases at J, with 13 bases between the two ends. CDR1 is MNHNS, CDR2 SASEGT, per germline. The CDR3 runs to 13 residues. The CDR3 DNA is TGTGCCAGCAGGCCGGAGTTTAGCGAAAAACTGTTTTTT. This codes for CASRPEFSEKLFF.

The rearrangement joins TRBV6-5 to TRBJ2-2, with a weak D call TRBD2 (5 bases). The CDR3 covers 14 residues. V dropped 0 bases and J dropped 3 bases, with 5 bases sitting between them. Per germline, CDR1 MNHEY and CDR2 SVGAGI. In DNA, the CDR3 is TGTGCCAGCAGTTACTCGGGAGACACCGGGGAGCTGTTTTTT. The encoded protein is CASSYSGDTGELFF.

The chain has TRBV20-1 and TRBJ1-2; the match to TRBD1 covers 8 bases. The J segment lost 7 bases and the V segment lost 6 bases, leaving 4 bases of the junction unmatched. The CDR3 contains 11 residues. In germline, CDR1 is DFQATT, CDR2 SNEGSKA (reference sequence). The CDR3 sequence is CSAQGATGYTF. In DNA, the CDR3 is TGCAGTGCCCAGGGGGCTACTGGCTACACCTTC.

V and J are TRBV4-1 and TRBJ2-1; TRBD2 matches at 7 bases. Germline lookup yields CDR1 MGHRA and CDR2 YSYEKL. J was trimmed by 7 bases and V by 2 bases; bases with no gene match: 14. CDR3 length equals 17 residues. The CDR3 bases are TGCGCCAGCAGCCAACGTTCCCCCAGCGGGACGACGAATGAGCAGTTCTTC. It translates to CASSQRSPSGTTNEQFF.

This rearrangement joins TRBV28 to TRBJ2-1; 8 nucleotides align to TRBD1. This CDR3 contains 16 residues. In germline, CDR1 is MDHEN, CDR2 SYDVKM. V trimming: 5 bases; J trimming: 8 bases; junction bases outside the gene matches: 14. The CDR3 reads CASSPTSVTGADEQFF. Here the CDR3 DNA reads TGTGCCAGCAGTCCTACCTCCGTGACAGGGGCCGATGAGCAGTTCTTC.

This CDR3 reads CASSVGGVAVQETQYF. The CDR3 coding sequence is TGTGCCAGCAGCGTAGGTGGAGTTGCGGTACAAGAGACCCAGTACTTC. This chain joins TRBV9 and TRBJ2-5; no clear D gene. V gave up 0 bases and J gave up 2 bases, with 14 bases separating them. This CDR3 spans 16 amino acids. CDR1 and CDR2 (germline): SGDLS, YYNGEE.

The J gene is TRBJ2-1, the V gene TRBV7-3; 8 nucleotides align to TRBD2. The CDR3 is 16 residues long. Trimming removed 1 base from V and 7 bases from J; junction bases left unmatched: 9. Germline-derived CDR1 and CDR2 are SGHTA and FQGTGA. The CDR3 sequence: CASSLNRAGARNEQFF. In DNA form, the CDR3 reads TGTGCCAGCAGCTTAAATAGAGCGGGGGCTCGGAATGAGCAGTTCTTC.

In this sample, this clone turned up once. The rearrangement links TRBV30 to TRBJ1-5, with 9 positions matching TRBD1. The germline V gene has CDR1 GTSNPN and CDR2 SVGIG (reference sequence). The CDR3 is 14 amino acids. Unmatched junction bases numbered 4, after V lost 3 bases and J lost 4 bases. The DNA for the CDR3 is TGTGCCTGGAGCTCAGGACAGGGGAATCAGCCCCAGCATTTT. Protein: CAWSSGQGNQPQHF.

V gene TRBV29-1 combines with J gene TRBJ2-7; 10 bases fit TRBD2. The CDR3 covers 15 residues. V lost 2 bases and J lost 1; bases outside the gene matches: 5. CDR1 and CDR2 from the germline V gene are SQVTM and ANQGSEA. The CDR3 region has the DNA TGCAGCGTTGAAACTAGCGGGATCTGGTCCTACGAGCAGTACTTC. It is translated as CSVETSGIWSYEQYF.

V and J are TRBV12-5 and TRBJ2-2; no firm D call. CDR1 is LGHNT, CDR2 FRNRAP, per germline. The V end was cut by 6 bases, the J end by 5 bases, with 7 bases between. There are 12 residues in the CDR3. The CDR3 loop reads CASGLETGELFF. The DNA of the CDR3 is TGTGCTAGTGGACTCGAGACCGGGGAGCTGTTTTTT.

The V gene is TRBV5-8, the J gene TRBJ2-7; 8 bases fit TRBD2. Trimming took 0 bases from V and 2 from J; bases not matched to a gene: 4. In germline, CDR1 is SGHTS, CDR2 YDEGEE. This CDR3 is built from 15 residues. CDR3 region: CASSLGLATTYEQYF. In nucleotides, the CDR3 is TGTGCCAGCAGCTTGGGACTAGCGACTACCTACGAGCAGTACTTC.

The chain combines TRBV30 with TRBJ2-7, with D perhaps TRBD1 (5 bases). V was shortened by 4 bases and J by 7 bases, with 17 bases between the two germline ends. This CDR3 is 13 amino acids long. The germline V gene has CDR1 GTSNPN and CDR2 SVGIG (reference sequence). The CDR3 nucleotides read TGTGCCTGGAACGGACAAATCGAGAAAGAGCAGTACTTC. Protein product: CAWNGQIEKEQYF.

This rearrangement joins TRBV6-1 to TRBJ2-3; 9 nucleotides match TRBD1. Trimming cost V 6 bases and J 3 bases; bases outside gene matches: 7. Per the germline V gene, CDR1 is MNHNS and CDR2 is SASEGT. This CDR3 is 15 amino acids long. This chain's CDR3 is CASSPGTGYTDTQYF. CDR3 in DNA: TGTGCCAGCAGCCCAGGGACAGGGTATACAGATACGCAGTATTTT.

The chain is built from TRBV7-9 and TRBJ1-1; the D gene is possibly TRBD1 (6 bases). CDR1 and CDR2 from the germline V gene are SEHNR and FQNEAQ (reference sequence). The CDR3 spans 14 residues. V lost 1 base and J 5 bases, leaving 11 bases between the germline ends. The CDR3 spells CASSLGGGFTEAFF. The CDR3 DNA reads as TGTGCCAGCAGCTTAGGAGGGGGTTTTACTGAAGCTTTCTTT.

In DNA, the CDR3 is TGTGCCAGCAGCACGAGAGGGACAGGGAGGTTTGAAAAACTGTTTTTT. As protein: CASSTRGTGRFEKLFF. J is TRBJ1-4 and V is TRBV9, with TRBD1 matching over 9 bases. The germline V gene has CDR1 SGDLS and CDR2 YYNGEE. The CDR3 has 16 residues. V shed 4 bases, J shed 7 bases, and the junction held 11 bases outside the gene matches.

The CDR3 DNA follows: TGTGCCAGCACCCCTGCGGGCTCCTACAATGAGCAGTTCTTC. Its protein product is CASTPAGSYNEQFF. This chain joins TRBV11-2 and TRBJ2-1, with a weak D call TRBD2 (5 bases). V lost 7 bases and J lost 0, with 10 bases in between. This CDR3 spans 14 amino acids. The germline V gene encodes CDR1 SGHAT and CDR2 FQNNGV.

Here the CDR3 reads CASSLVVGGEQYF. CDR3 in DNA: TGTGCCAGCAGCTTAGTGGTGGGCGGGGAGCAGTACTTC. The chain employs TRBV11-2 and TRBJ2-7; D possibly corresponds to TRBD2 (5 bases). The CDR3 extends over 13 amino acids. The V gene lost 1 base and the J gene lost 7 bases, with 11 bases spanning the gap. The germline CDR1 and CDR2 sequences are SGHAT and FQNNGV.

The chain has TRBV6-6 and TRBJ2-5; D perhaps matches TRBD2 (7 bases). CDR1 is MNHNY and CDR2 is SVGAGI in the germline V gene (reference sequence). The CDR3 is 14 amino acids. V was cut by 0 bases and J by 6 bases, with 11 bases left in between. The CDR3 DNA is TGTGCCAGCAGTTACTCGGCGGGGGCCAAGACCCAGTACTTC. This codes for CASSYSAGAKTQYF.

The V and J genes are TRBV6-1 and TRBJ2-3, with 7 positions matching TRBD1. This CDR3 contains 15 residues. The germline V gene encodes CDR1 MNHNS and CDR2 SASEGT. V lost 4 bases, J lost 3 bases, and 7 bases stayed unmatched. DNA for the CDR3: TGTGCCAGCAGTGGATGGGCAGGGGGTACAGATACGCAGTATTTT. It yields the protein CASSGWAGGTDTQYF.

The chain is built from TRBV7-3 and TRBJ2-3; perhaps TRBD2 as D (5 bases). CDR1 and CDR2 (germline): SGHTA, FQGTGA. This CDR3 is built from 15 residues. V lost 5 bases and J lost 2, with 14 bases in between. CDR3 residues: CASSVAGGPTDTQYF. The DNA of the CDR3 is TGTGCCAGCAGCGTCGCGGGCGGCCCCACAGATACGCAGTATTTT.

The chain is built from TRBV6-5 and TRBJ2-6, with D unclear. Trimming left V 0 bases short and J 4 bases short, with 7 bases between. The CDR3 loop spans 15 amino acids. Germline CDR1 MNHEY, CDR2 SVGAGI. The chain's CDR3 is CASSYSGPGANVLTF. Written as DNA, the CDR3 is TGTGCCAGCAGTTACTCTGGGCCCGGGGCCAACGTCCTGACTTTC.

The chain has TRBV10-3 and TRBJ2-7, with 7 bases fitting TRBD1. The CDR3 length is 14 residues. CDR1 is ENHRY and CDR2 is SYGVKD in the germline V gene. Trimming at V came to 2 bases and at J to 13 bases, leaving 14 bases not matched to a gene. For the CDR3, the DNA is TGTGCCATCAGTGAGGGGGGAAGGAGACAGGGTTCTTACTTC. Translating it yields CAISEGGRRQGSYF.

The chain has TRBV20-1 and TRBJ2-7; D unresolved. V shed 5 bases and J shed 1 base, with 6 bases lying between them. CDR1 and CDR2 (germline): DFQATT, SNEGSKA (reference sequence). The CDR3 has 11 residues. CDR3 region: CSAPLSYEQYF. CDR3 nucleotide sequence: TGCAGTGCTCCCCTATCCTACGAGCAGTACTTC.

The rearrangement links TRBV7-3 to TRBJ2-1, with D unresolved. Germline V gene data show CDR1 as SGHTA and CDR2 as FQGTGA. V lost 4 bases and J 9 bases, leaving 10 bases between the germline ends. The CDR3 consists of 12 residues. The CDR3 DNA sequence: TGTGCCAGCAGCTCTCAGGTGGGTGAGCAGTTCTTC. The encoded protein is CASSSQVGEQFF.

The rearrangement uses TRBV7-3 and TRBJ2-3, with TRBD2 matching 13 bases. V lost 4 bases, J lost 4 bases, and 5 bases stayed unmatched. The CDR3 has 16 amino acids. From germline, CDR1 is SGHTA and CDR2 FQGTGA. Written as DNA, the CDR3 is TGTGCCAGCAGCTCCACTAGCGGGAGGGTCGCAGATACGCAGTATTTT. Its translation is CASSSTSGRVADTQYF.